This TCR beta chain came from a study of Graves' ophthalmopathy and Graves' hyperthyroidism (dated 2018 in TCRdb). In terms of the full investigation: Peripheral blood samples were taken at the time of initial diagnosis, before any treatment was given. The study used TCR beta repertoire signatures to distinguish Graves' ophthalmopathy from Graves' hyperthyroidism and to predict progression to ophthalmopathy. In total, 135 blood samples were TCR-sequenced: some 43 ophthalmopathy, roughly 80 hyperthyroidism and some 17 hyperthyroidism-to-ophthalmopathy patients. A discovery set of 95 to 100 patients (around 44 ophthalmopathy, approximately 58 stable hyperthyroidism) was enrolled to explore V-J signatures distinguishing ophthalmopathy from hyperthyroidism. An independent validation cohort comprised under 20 hyperthyroidism patients and some 16 patients who later progressed from hyperthyroidism to ophthalmopathy. In roughly six hyperthyroidism patients, the T-cell repertoire of thyroid tissue was compared with the T-cell repertoire of blood. Following sample collection, hyperthyroidism patients were given methimazole at a starting dose of 30 mg daily, and ophthalmopathy patients were given high-dose intravenous methylprednisolone. What the study reported, not specific to this receptor: The 13-signature model separated ophthalmopathy from stable hyperthyroidism with approximately 88% sensitivity and less than 83% specificity in cross-validation, and 80%/75% in the test set. Sample size was not predetermined statistically, and investigators were not blinded to group allocation. In validation, the model predicted ophthalmopathy progression with 55% to 71% sensitivity and roughly 72% specificity; 12 predicted patients were CT-confirmed with GO in a median of 6.5 months. Among expanded thyroid clonotypes with frequency above 0.001, most also showed up in blood, which suggests that blood repertoires may reflect the thyroid immune response.

Ophthalmopathy patients were characterized by moderately to severely active disease, a Clinical Activity Score of at least 3, a NOSPECS grade of at least 4, and a disease duration under 3 months. Patients with other autoimmune diseases, uncontrolled infections, pregnancy or lactation were excluded. Clinical symptoms, serum thyroxine, TRAb, thyroid ultrasound and orbital computed tomography were used for diagnosis. Ficoll-Paque density gradient centrifugation was used to isolate PBMCs from 8 to 10 ml of fresh peripheral blood. Total RNA was extracted using Trizol reagent, and RNA quality was checked on an Agilent 2100 Bioanalyzer. For repertoire sequencing, the TCR beta CDR3 regions were amplified from RNA transcripts. A first-round RT-PCR used HTBI primers with the Qiagen OneStep RT-PCR kit, followed by a second-round multiplex PCR, size selection and purification. Libraries were sequenced paired-end with 100 bp reads on an Illumina HiSeq2000. In the authors' own workflow: SOAPnuke was used to process the reads, throwing out any read that had adapters, had uncalled bases, had a mean Phred below 15, or lacked an exact constant-primer or identifier match. High-quality paired reads were merged with COPE v1.2.5. Unique nucleotide sequences were defined as clonotypes and aligned to IMGT TRB V, D and J references using MiTCR v1.1. The analysis was limited to V-J combinations with a frequency above 0.0001, which together covered 99.2% of repertoires. For each V-J combination, a TCR clonal expansion and chaos score was defined as the ratio of F50 clonal expansion to chaos observed in the TCRdist matrix. Features were reduced by Welch's t-statistics and random forest to approximately 13 V-J combinations, which fed a naive Bayes classifier. Thyroid-blood repertoire similarity was quantified with the Morisita-Horn index. TCRdb took the public reads, trimmed them with fastp at Q25, ran MiXCR for clone calling and kept in-frame beta chains. CDR3 protein sequences are deduplicated, and each keeps its most common genes and DNA. V and J calls and clone size were set by TCRdb, not the authors. Across this sample there are about 740,000 distinct CDR3 sequences, with roughly two fifths seen only once. In total, the top ten clones hold roughly 46% of the sample.

Comments on this clonotype: Its specific antigen is unknown. No qualities accompany the bases; no much larger clone lies one base away.

Sequencing used peripheral blood. The receptor was isolated from an adult man with Graves' ophthalmopathy.

The nucleotides read TGTGCCAGCGGCCCCGTTCCCCCGAGCGGGAGTAACTACGAGCAGTACTTC. Translated, this is CASGPVPPSGSNYEQYF. The chain links TRBV7-9 with TRBJ2-7; 8 nucleotides in the junction match TRBD2. From V the trimming removes 8 bases and from J it removes 3 bases, while the gene matches leave 18 bases of the junction unaccounted for. From the cysteine up to the phenylalanine, the CDR3 has a length of 17 residues. This entry keeps only the CDR3 DNA: 51 bases, framed from base 1. Looking up the germline V gene (reference sequence) yields CDR1 SEHNR and CDR2 FQNEAQ.